These T cell receptor beta chains were read from a single sample in a study of cytomegalovirus exposure and HLA in healthy donors. Sequenced by immunoSEQ multiplex PCR; TCRdb stores in-frame clones only, minus some. The sample yields about 49,000 clones, about 93% seen once. Input material: PBMCs. These receptor sequences come from a woman between 18 and 29 years old in good health and CMV-seropositive. CDR3s include the opening cysteine and the closing phenylalanine or tryptophan. The D gene is left open where the match is weak. The size field is filled for only some rows; it gives once, few, many or a size class.

d_gene,v_gene,j_gene,abundance,CDR3nt,CDR3aa
-,TRBV5-1,TRBJ1-2,-,TGCGCCAGCAGCTTGGCGCCAGGGGATGCGGGCTACACCTTC,CASSLAPGDAGYTF
-,TRBV7-2,TRBJ2-2,-,TGTGCCAGCAGCCTCGGACTACCGAACACCGGGGAGCTGTTTTTT,CASSLGLPNTGELFF
TRBD2,TRBV7-6,TRBJ2-1,-,TGTGCCAGCAGTGGACTAGCGGGAGGGCTTGAGCAGTTCTTC,CASSGLAGGLEQFF
TRBD2,TRBV9,TRBJ2-3,-,TGTGCCAGCAGCGTACTAGCGGGAGGGCCAAATACGCAGTATTTT,CASSVLAGGPNTQYF
TRBD2,TRBV7-9,TRBJ2-2,once,TGTGCCAGCAGCTTATTAGCGGGTTCCACCGGGGAGCTGTTTTTT,CASSLLAGSTGELFF
TRBD2,TRBV27,TRBJ2-1,-,TGTGCCAGCAGTTTTGGGACTAGCCTTTTGTCCTACAATGAGCAGTTCTTC,CASSFGTSLLSYNEQFF
-,TRBV6-5,TRBJ1-5,-,TGTGCCAGCAGCTCATCCCACAGGGGCAATCAGCCCCAGCATTTT,CASSSSHRGNQPQHF
-,TRBV6-5,TRBJ2-5,-,TGTGCCAGCAGTTACTCAGGGACTCTTAAAGAGACCCAGTACTTC,CASSYSGTLKETQYF
TRBD1,TRBV6-4,TRBJ1-5,-,TGTGCCAGCAGTGAGGGGGGGACAGGGAATCAGCCCCAGCATTTT,CASSEGGTGNQPQHF
TRBD1,TRBV7-9,TRBJ1-3,-,TGTGCCAGCAGCTCCGGGACAGGGCTAGGGGGAAACACCATATATTTT,CASSSGTGLGGNTIYF
-,TRBV5-4,TRBJ1-1,-,TGTGCCAGCAGCTTGGCGGGGACCAGGGGAACTGAAGCTTTCTTT,CASSLAGTRGTEAFF
-,TRBV11-2,TRBJ2-1,few,TGTGCCAGCAGCGGACTTAGCAGTAGCTACAATGAGCAGTTCTTC,CASSGLSSSYNEQFF
TRBD1,TRBV7-8,TRBJ2-7,-,TGTGCCAGCAGCCCTCGGACAGGTAATTCCTACGAGCAGTACTTC,CASSPRTGNSYEQYF
TRBD2,TRBV2,TRBJ2-1,-,TGTGCCAGCAGCATAGCGGGAGTATCGTACAATGAGCAGTTCTTC,CASSIAGVSYNEQFF
TRBD1,TRBV29-1,TRBJ2-3,-,TGCAGCGTCAGTGCTACGGACAGGGAAGCAGATACGCAGTATTTT,CSVSATDREADTQYF
-,TRBV19,TRBJ2-2,-,TGTGCCAGTAGTATGTCCGGGGGGCTGAACACCGGGGAGCTGTTTTTT,CASSMSGGLNTGELFF
TRBD2,TRBV14,TRBJ2-7,-,TGTGCCAGCAGCCGCGGGACTAGCCGTGAGCAGTACTTC,CASSRGTSREQYF
-,TRBV28,TRBJ2-7,-,TGTGCCAGCAGTTTATTTGGGCCGGGATCGGTCTACGAGCAGTACTTC,CASSLFGPGSVYEQYF
-,TRBV13,TRBJ2-3,-,TGTGCCAGCAGCTTAGGGTGGGATGGGGCCACAGATACGCAGTATTTT,CASSLGWDGATDTQYF
TRBD1,TRBV5-1,TRBJ2-2,-,TGCGCCAGCAGCTTACAGGGGGGATCCGGGGAGCTGTTTTTT,CASSLQGGSGELFF
-,TRBV10-3,TRBJ1-2,-,TGTGCCATCAGTGAGAAGACAGGATTGGGGGGCTACACCTTC,CAISEKTGLGGYTF
TRBD2,TRBV5-5,TRBJ2-2,-,TGTGCCAGCAGCTTGGCTAGCGGGAGTACGGTCGGGGAGCTGTTTTTT,CASSLASGSTVGELFF
TRBD2,TRBV6-6,TRBJ2-1,-,TGTGCCAGCAAGTCTAGCGGGGACAATGAGCAGTTCTTC,CASKSSGDNEQFF
TRBD1,TRBV28,TRBJ1-1,-,TGTGCCAGCCAGGGACAGTTGGCTTTCTTT,CASQGQLAFF
TRBD1,TRBV27,TRBJ1-6,-,TGTGCCAGCAGTTTGCAGGGGGATTCACCCCTCCACTTT,CASSLQGDSPLHF
-,TRBV19,TRBJ2-7,-,TGTGCCAGTAGTAGAGCAACAGGATCGAGCTCCTACGAGCAGTACTTC,CASSRATGSSSYEQYF
-,TRBV10-3,TRBJ2-7,-,TGTGCCATCAGTGAGTCGAGCGGGTGGAGCTCCTACGAGCAGTACTTC,CAISESSGWSSYEQYF
-,TRBV21-1,TRBJ2-1,-,TGTGCCAGCCGGTCACTAGCCCGTTACAATGAGCAGTTCTTC,CASRSLARYNEQFF
TRBD2,TRBV2,TRBJ2-1,-,TGTGCCAGCAGTGCGGGACTACGTTTAGACAATGAGCAGTTCTTC,CASSAGLRLDNEQFF
-,TRBV5-1,TRBJ2-7,-,TGCGCCAGCAGCTTGGCGGGCGGGCGCTCCTACGAGCAGTACTTC,CASSLAGGRSYEQYF
-,TRBV10-3,TRBJ1-1,-,TGTGCCATCAGTGAAGGGACTTCGGGGGGCGCTGAAGCTTTCTTT,CAISEGTSGGAEAFF
-,TRBV30,TRBJ2-4,-,TGTGCCTGGAGTATCGGGACTTCCCCTCAGTACTTC,CAWSIGTSPQYF
TRBD2,TRBV7-2,TRBJ2-7,-,TGTGCCAGCAGCCGATGGACTAGCGGATCCTACGAGCAGTACTTC,CASSRWTSGSYEQYF
-,TRBV29-1,TRBJ2-7,-,TGCAGCGTGGGAGAAGGGGGACTACCAGAAGAGCAGTACTTC,CSVGEGGLPEEQYF
-,TRBV30,TRBJ1-1,-,TGTGCCTGGAGTGTACCCCCACCGGGGGGGACTGAAGCTTTCTTT,CAWSVPPPGGTEAFF
-,TRBV21-1,TRBJ2-6,-,TGTGCCAGCAGCAAAGATCAGTCCCTGAACTCTGGGGCCAACGTCCTGACTTTC,CASSKDQSLNSGANVLTF
TRBD2,TRBV6-4,TRBJ2-1,-,TGTGCCAGCAGACTAACAGGGACTAGCAGCTATGAGCAGTTCTTC,CASRLTGTSSYEQFF
-,TRBV27,TRBJ2-3,-,TGTGCCAGCAGTGCCCGCCAAGGAGGACCCTTCGATACGCAGTATTTT,CASSARQGGPFDTQYF
TRBD1,TRBV27,TRBJ1-1,-,TGTGCCAGCAGCCCCGGGACAGGGGGAGCTTTCTTT,CASSPGTGGAFF
-,TRBV6-6,TRBJ1-1,-,TGTGCCAGCAGTTACTCGGGAGGGAACACTGAAGCTTTCTTT,CASSYSGGNTEAFF
-,TRBV2,TRBJ2-7,few,TGTGCCAGCAGTGACAACTACGAGCAGTACTTC,CASSDNYEQYF
TRBD2,TRBV7-9,TRBJ2-3,-,TGTGCCAGCAGCATAGGACTAGCGGGAGTCTCAGATACGCAGTATTTT,CASSIGLAGVSDTQYF
-,TRBV28,TRBJ2-5,-,TGTGCCAGCAGTTTACCCCCAGGGGAGACCCAGTACTTC,CASSLPPGETQYF
TRBD2,TRBV27,TRBJ2-1,-,TGTGCCAGCAGTTCGGTGACTAGCGGGAGGGCCCGCGTCAAGGAGCAGTTCTTC,CASSSVTSGRARVKEQFF
TRBD2,TRBV19,TRBJ2-3,-,TGTGCCAGTAGTCCGGGACTAGCGGGAGGGCTGGGCACAGATACGCAGTATTTT,CASSPGLAGGLGTDTQYF
TRBD2,TRBV7-2,TRBJ2-1,-,TGTGCCAGCAGCCAAGGGTTGACCGGGGGGGATGAGCAGTTCTTC,CASSQGLTGGDEQFF
TRBD2,TRBV6-5,TRBJ2-1,few,TGTGCCAGCAAGAAGCGGGAGATCAATGAGCAGTTCTTC,CASKKREINEQFF
-,TRBV13,TRBJ1-1,-,TGTGCCAGCAGCTTAGATCTTGTGGAGACTGAAGCTTTCTTT,CASSLDLVETEAFF
TRBD1,TRBV19,TRBJ1-5,-,TGTGCCAGTAGGGTCCGGGACAGGATCAATCAGCCCCAGCATTTT,CASRVRDRINQPQHF
TRBD2,TRBV7-7,TRBJ2-3,-,TGTGCTAGCAGCTTAAATGGTCTTAGCGTGGGAGGGGTAGAAGATACGCAGTATTTT,CASSLNGLSVGGVEDTQYF